The table lists the clone carrying this T cell receptor (beta chain) with many counts. TCRdb reprocessed the 5' RACE reads with MiXCR, giving one entry per CDR3 protein. The table has roughly 250,000 distinct CDR3 sequences, 7.5% seen once. This entry belongs to a study of identical twins. The CDR3 spans 15 residues. V gave up 6 bases and J gave up 7 bases; unmatched junction bases: 8. CDR1 is SNHLY and CDR2 is FYNNEI in the germline V gene. This sample also appeared in a second study, on yellow fever vaccine responses in identical twins.

The sequencing input was CD8+ T cells sorted from blood. The chain is built from TRBV2 and TRBJ2-1, with 11 nucleotides matching TRBD2. This TCR was sampled from a woman aged 18 to 35 in good health. CDR3 protein: CASSVAGGRRNEQFF. CDR3 nucleotide sequence: TGTGCCAGCAGCGTAGCGGGAGGGCGACGTAATGAGCAGTTCTTC.